These 18 T cell receptor beta chains share one sample of origin, sequenced in a study of blood T cell repertoires in COVID-19. Sequencing was performed with immunoSEQ multiplex PCR; in TCRdb, only in-frame clones are kept and a portion is missing. Of about 100,000 clones in the sample, roughly 87% were seen once. The specimen was peripheral blood. Receptors originate from a man younger than 40 in a cohort sampled during active COVID-19.

V usage is TRBV11-3 and J usage is TRBJ2-1; 12 bases agree with TRBD2. The V and J ends lost 5 bases and 4 bases, in that order; junction bases with no gene match: 3. Germline V gene lookup returns CDR1 SGHNT and CDR2 YENEEA. The length of the CDR3 is 15 residues. CDR3 sequence reads: CASSPGTSGYNEQFF. Written as DNA, the CDR3 is TGTGCCAGCAGCCCCGGGACTAGCGGGTACAATGAGCAGTTCTTC.

The chain joins TRBV18 to TRBJ2-1; 10 bases line up with TRBD2. The CDR3 contains 16 residues. Germline values: CDR1 KGHSH, CDR2 LQKENI. The J segment lost 8 bases and the V segment lost 0 bases, leaving 7 bases of the junction unmatched. CDR3 in DNA: TGTGCCAGCTCACCACCGGGACTAGCGTCTTTAGATGAGCAGTTCTTC. It is translated as CASSPPGLASLDEQFF.

This clone turned up a few times. The chain uses TRBV5-4 and TRBJ2-3; a possible D gene is TRBD1 (6 bases). The CDR3 spans 13 residues. Per the germline V gene, CDR1 is SGHNT and CDR2 is YYREEE (reference sequence). The V and J ends lost 4 bases and 4 bases respectively, with 10 bases between them. CDR3 coding DNA: TGTGCCAGCAGCCGTCCAGGGGCAGATACGCAGTATTTT. Its protein is CASSRPGADTQYF. The entire variable domain, with the rest obtained from reference TRBV5-4 and TRBJ2-3, is as follows: ETGVTQSPTHLIKTRGQQVTLRCSSQSGHNTVSWYQQALGQGPQFIFQYYREEENGRGNFPPRFSGLQFPNYSSELNVNALELDDSALYLCASSRPGADTQYFGPGTRLTVL.

This chain uses TRBV19 with TRBJ1-4, with TRBD1 matching over 7 bases. This CDR3 is 15 amino acids long. V lost 5 bases, J lost 3 bases, and 6 bases stayed unmatched. Germline assignment: CDR1 LNHDA and CDR2 SQIVND (reference sequence). The CDR3 reads CASSRLQGSNEKLFF. The CDR3 region has the DNA TGTGCCAGTAGTCGATTACAGGGGTCTAATGAAAAACTGTTTTTT. The whole variable domain, filled in from reference TRBV19 and TRBJ1-4, reads DGGITQSPKYLFRKEGQNVTLSCEQNLNHDAMYWYRQDPGQGLRLIYYSQIVNDFQKGDIAEGYSVSREKKESFPLTVTSAQKNPTAFYLCASSRLQGSNEKLFFGSGTQLSVL.

The V gene is TRBV7-3, the J gene TRBJ2-7; 8 bases agree with TRBD2. The V gene end was trimmed by 4 bases and the J gene end by 3 bases; junction bases not matched to a gene: 2. This CDR3 has 13 amino acids. Per germline, CDR1 SGHTA and CDR2 FQGTGA. The DNA for the CDR3 is TGTGCCAGCAGCTCGGCGGGAGGCTACGAGCAGTACTTC. Its translation is CASSSAGGYEQYF. Using reference TRBV7-3 and TRBJ2-7 for the parts outside the CDR3, the full variable domain is GAGVSQTPSNKVTEKGKYVELRCDPISGHTALYWYRQSLGQGPEFLIYFQGTGAADDSGLPNDRFFAVRPEGSVSTLKIQRTERGDSAVYLCASSSAGGYEQYFGPGTRLTVT.

This chain connects TRBV11-2 to TRBJ1-1; tentatively, D is TRBD1 (5 bases). Germline CDR1 reads SGHAT; CDR2 reads FQNNGV. The CDR3 sequence is 14 residues long. V was cut by 2 bases and J by 5 bases, with 12 bases left in between. Here the CDR3 DNA reads TGTGCCAGCAGCTTAAAAGGGGTGAGGACTGAAGCTTTCTTT. Translating it yields CASSLKGVRTEAFF.

The rearrangement uses TRBV5-1 and TRBJ2-5, with D maybe TRBD2 (6 bases). V was trimmed by 0 bases and J by 3 bases, leaving 9 bases between them. The CDR3 has 14 amino acids. CDR1 is SGHRS, CDR2 YFSETQ, per germline. DNA for the CDR3: TGCGCCAGCAGCTTGGAGGGCGGGGAAGAGACCCAGTACTTC. Its protein is CASSLEGGEETQYF.

This chain links TRBV7-9 with TRBJ1-1; D remains ambiguous. V was cut by 5 bases and J by 0 bases, with 13 bases left in between. This CDR3 contains 15 residues. Germline CDR1 is SEHNR and CDR2 is FQNEAQ (reference sequence). Here the CDR3 DNA reads TGTGCCAGCAGCCCGGTCCGGGAGATGAACACTGAAGCTTTCTTT. Translated, it gives CASSPVREMNTEAFF.

To note about this clone: Additional DNA sequences in this sample encode the identical CDR3. The chain has TRBV29-1 and TRBJ1-2; 8 positions agree with TRBD1. CDR3 length: 12 residues. J gave up 3 bases and V 6 bases, and 3 bases lay outside the gene matches. The germline V gene has CDR1 SQVTM and CDR2 ANQGSEA. CDR3 DNA: TGCAGCGTAGGACAGGGAGACTATGGCTACACCTTC. Translating gives CSVGQGDYGYTF.

This chain uses TRBV30 with TRBJ2-5, with D perhaps matching TRBD2 (5 bases). Between the trimmed V and J ends, which lost 1 base and 4 bases, there was a span of 10 bases. The germline V gene has CDR1 GTSNPN and CDR2 SVGIG (reference sequence). The CDR3 runs to 13 residues. The CDR3 DNA reads as TGTGCCTGGAGTGGGGAGTTCCGAGAGACCCAGTACTTC. Amino acid sequence: CAWSGEFRETQYF.

The V and J genes are TRBV7-8 and TRBJ2-7; 7 bases align to TRBD1. The CDR3 sequence is 14 residues long. CDR1 is SGHVS, CDR2 FQNEAQ, per germline. V was pared by 0 bases and J by 5 bases, with 4 bases of the junction left unmatched. For the CDR3, the DNA is TGTGCCAGCAGCTTAGCGAGGACAGGCGACGAGCAGTACTTC. Amino acid sequence: CASSLARTGDEQYF.

The chain couples TRBV20-1 to TRBJ2-3, with 10 positions matching TRBD2. The CDR3 sequence is 19 residues long. V shed 3 bases and J 5 bases; nucleotides not matched to a gene: 20. CDR1 is DFQATT, CDR2 SNEGSKA, per germline (reference sequence). CDR3 loop: CSASRLDSWTSGVQDTQYF. The DNA for the CDR3 is TGCAGTGCTAGTCGTCTGGACTCTTGGACTAGCGGTGTCCAAGATACGCAGTATTTT.

This rearrangement joins TRBV25-1 to TRBJ2-7, with TRBD1 identical over 12 bases. This CDR3 spans 15 amino acids. Germline trimming cut 4 bases from V and 3 bases from J; bases unmatched to any gene: 4. Germline CDR1 reads MGHDK; CDR2 reads SYGVNS. The CDR3: CASSVRDRGLYEQYF. CDR3 nucleotide sequence: TGTGCCAGCAGTGTCCGGGACAGGGGGCTCTACGAGCAGTACTTC.

This chain joins TRBV15 and TRBJ2-1, with 7 bases identical to TRBD1. This CDR3 region has 15 residues. Germline CDR1 LNHNV, CDR2 YYDKDF (reference sequence). J gave up 7 bases and V 2 bases, and 8 bases lay outside the gene matches. CDR3: CATSRSGQWGNEQFF. The DNA of the CDR3 is TGTGCCACCAGCAGATCGGGACAGTGGGGGAATGAGCAGTTCTTC.

This clone was detected only once. The chain carries TRBV12-5 and TRBJ2-5; 7 bases line up with TRBD1. J gave up 2 bases and V 5 bases, and 2 bases lay outside the gene matches. CDR3 length: 13 residues. The germline CDR1 and CDR2 sequences are LGHNT and FRNRAP. CDR3 nucleotide sequence: TGTGCTAGTGGTAGGGACAGACAAGAGACCCAGTACTTC. Its protein is CASGRDRQETQYF.

The rearrangement joins TRBV6-5 to TRBJ2-4; tentative D call: TRBD1 (5 bases). This CDR3 has 14 residues. V gave up 6 bases and J gave up 0 bases, with 9 bases separating them. Germline-derived CDR1 and CDR2 are MNHEY and SVGAGI. CDR3: CASRNRLAKNIQYF. The CDR3 nucleotides read TGTGCCAGCAGGAACAGGTTAGCCAAAAACATTCAGTACTTC.

The V gene is TRBV12-3 or TRBV12-4, the J gene TRBJ2-5, with 8 bases that match TRBD1. The DNA end is a closer match to TRBJ2-7, so the J assignment may be wrong. This CDR3 is built from 13 residues. The CDR3 DNA follows: TGTGCCAGCAGTCAGGGGGCTCGGTACGAGCAGTACTTC. This sequence encodes CASSQGARYEQYF.

This chain uses TRBV19 with TRBJ2-4; perhaps TRBD1 as D (5 bases). This CDR3 contains 14 residues. V dropped 0 bases and J dropped 8 bases, with 11 bases sitting between them. The V gene's germline CDR1 is LNHDA and CDR2 SQIVND (reference sequence). This CDR3 reads CASSIDDQGDIQYF. The CDR3 region has the DNA TGTGCCAGTAGTATAGATGACCAAGGGGACATTCAGTACTTC.